This T cell receptor beta chain was identified during a study of blood T cell repertoires in COVID-19. Study in general: The United States, Italy and Spain provided the acute and convalescent COVID-19 samples. Sources were T cells, B-cell-depleted T cells, or PBMCs; the material itself was cDNA or gDNA.

The CDR3 spans 22 residues. Germline CDR1 SNHLY, CDR2 FYNNEI. Between the trimmed V and J ends, which lost 1 base and 2 bases, there was a span of 30 bases. In the original workflow: Reference gene primer amplification yielded estimated nucleated cell counts. Profiled with immunoSEQ multiplex PCR; TCRdb holds only in-frame clones, not every one. V and J calls and clone size follow that table, whereas D and trimming were derived from the DNA. This table has around 100,000 clones, 70% to 85% appearing once. V gene TRBV2 combines with J gene TRBJ1-5; possibly TRBD1 for D (6 bases). The sequence was collected from a woman aged 80 or over with active or convalescent COVID-19. The sequenced sample was peripheral blood. This CDR3 is CASSEGAKGTYLSGGGNQPQHF. DNA for the CDR3: TGTGCCAGCAGTGAAGGGGCTAAAGGGACATACCTCTCGGGGGGGGGCAATCAGCCCCAGCATTTT.